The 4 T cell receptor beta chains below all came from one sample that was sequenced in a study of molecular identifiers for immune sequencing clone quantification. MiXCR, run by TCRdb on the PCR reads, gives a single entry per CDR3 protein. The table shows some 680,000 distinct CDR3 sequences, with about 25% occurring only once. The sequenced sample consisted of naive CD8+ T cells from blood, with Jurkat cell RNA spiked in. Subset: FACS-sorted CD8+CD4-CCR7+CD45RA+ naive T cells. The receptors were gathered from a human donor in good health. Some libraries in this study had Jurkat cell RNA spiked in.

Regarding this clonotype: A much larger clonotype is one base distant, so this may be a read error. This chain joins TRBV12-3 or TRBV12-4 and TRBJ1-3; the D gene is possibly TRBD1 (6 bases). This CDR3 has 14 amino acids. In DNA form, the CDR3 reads TGTGCCAGCAGTTTCCAGGGGTCTGGAAACACCATGTATTTT. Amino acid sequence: CASSFQGSGNTMYF.

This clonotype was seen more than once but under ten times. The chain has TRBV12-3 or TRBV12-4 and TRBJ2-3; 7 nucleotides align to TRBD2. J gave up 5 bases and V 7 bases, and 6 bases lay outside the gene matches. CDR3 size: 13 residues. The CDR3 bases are TGTGCCAGCACCCGGGAGGTTTTAGATACGCAGTATTTT. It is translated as CASTREVLDTQYF.

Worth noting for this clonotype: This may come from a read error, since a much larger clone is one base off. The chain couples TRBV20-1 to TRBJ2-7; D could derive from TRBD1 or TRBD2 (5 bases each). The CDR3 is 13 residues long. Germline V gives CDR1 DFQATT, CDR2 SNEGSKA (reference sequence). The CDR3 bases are TGCAGTGCCGCGACGGGGCTTCTTCCCGAGCAGCACTTC. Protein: CSAATGLLPEQHF.

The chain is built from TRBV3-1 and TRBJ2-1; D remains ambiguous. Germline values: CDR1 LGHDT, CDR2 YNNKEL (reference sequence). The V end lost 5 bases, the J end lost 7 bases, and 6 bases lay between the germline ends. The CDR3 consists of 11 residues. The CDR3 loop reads CASSTSNEQFF. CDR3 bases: TGTGCCAGCAGCACTTCGAATGAGCAGTTCTTC.